This is a list of T cell receptor beta chains from one sample in a study of CD8 T cells in Susac syndrome. TCRdb re-derived calls from the immunoSEQ multiplex PCR reads in MiXCR, one entry per CDR3 protein. Of some 130,000 distinct CDR3 sequences listed, about 95% were seen once; the top ten hold 0.15% to 0.2%. The sequenced sample consisted of CD8+ T cells from PBMCs. The receptors originated from a human donor with Susac syndrome. Both conserved end residues are part of each CDR3. D genes are given only for firm matches.

CDR3 protein,V gene,CDR3 length,D gene,J gene
CAISESTSAWNEQFF,TRBV10-3,15,TRBD2,TRBJ2-1
CSARGTGGLNTGELFF,TRBV20-1,16,TRBD1,TRBJ2-2
CASSNGLAGVQETQYF,TRBV11-2,16,TRBD2,TRBJ2-5
CSVDGTGGPSYEQYF,TRBV29-1,15,TRBD1,TRBJ2-7
CASSQGLSSSYEQYF,TRBV4-1,15,.,TRBJ2-7
CASGLVHGTYGYTF,TRBV12-5,14,.,TRBJ1-2
CSVALAEGLNTGELFF,TRBV29-1,16,.,TRBJ2-2
CASTGLGVELFF,TRBV11-2,12,.,TRBJ1-4
CASSETGYDGYTF,TRBV27,13,TRBD1,TRBJ1-2
CSASSWDSPGTDTQYF,TRBV20-1,16,.,TRBJ2-3
CASSQAEDQPQHF,TRBV16,13,.,TRBJ1-5
CASSKGLAGVPSYEQYF,TRBV7-2,17,TRBD2,TRBJ2-7
CASRGTGALNQPQHF,TRBV2,15,TRBD1,TRBJ1-5
CASRSEETQYF,TRBV5-1,11,.,TRBJ2-5
CASSTLLGSDEQYF,TRBV19,14,.,TRBJ2-7
CATSAGGNTYNEQFF,TRBV24-1,15,TRBD2,TRBJ2-1
CSALGGGSYEQYF,TRBV20-1,13,TRBD2,TRBJ2-7
CASSSPSLAGGFDEQFF,TRBV27,17,TRBD2,TRBJ2-1
CSACPVGGGVYNEQFF,TRBV20-1,16,.,TRBJ2-1
CSANQGLGELFF,TRBV20-1,12,.,TRBJ2-2
CASSEAGLAEQFF,TRBV4-1,13,TRBD2,TRBJ2-1
CASSLPLNSYYGYTF,TRBV28,15,.,TRBJ1-2
CASSQDITYEQYF,TRBV14,13,.,TRBJ2-7
CASIPTLAGDLSYNEQFF,TRBV12-3/TRBV12-4,18,TRBD2,TRBJ2-1
CASSAGTAEAFF,TRBV13,12,TRBD1,TRBJ1-1
CASSELNSGANVLTF,TRBV2,15,.,TRBJ2-6
CAISDGNNQPQHF,TRBV10-3,13,.,TRBJ1-5
CATSERQGFNYGYTF,TRBV24-1,15,TRBD1,TRBJ1-2
CASSLFPGSNQPQHF,TRBV28,15,.,TRBJ1-5
CASSPAGQGYEQYF,TRBV9,14,TRBD1,TRBJ2-7
CASSQQGAREQYF,TRBV27,13,TRBD1,TRBJ2-7
CASSFLTLRQGNQETQYF,TRBV28,18,TRBD1,TRBJ2-5
CASSLAQAGGPNEQFF,TRBV7-8,16,TRBD2,TRBJ2-1
CASSLVDSTIQETQYF,TRBV5-1,16,.,TRBJ2-5
CASTQQGAQTYEQYF,TRBV7-8,15,TRBD1,TRBJ2-7
CASSPTLGGSDEQYF,TRBV25-1,15,TRBD2,TRBJ2-7
CASSYSLVNEQFF,TRBV6-5,13,.,TRBJ2-1
CSVEDVRAGGSYEQYF,TRBV29-1,16,TRBD2,TRBJ2-7
CASSLSPLAVQETQYF,TRBV28,16,TRBD2,TRBJ2-5
CASSRTGRIYEQYF,TRBV14,14,.,TRBJ2-7
CASSEYVTGGGDTQYF,TRBV10-2,16,TRBD1,TRBJ2-3
CASSPGYAYEQYF,TRBV4-1,13,.,TRBJ2-7